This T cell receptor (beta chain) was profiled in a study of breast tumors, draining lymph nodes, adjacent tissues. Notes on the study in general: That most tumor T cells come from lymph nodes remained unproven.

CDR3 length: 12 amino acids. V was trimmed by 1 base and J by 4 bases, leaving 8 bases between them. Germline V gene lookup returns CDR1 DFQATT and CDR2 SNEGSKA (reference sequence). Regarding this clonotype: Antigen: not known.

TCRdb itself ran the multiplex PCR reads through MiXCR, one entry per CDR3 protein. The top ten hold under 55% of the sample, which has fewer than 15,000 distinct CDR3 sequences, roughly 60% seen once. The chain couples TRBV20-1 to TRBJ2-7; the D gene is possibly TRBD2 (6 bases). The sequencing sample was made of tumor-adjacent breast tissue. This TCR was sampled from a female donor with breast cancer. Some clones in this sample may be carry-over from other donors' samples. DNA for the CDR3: TGCAGTGCTAGAGCGACTAGTTACGAGCAGTACTTC. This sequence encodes CSARATSYEQYF.